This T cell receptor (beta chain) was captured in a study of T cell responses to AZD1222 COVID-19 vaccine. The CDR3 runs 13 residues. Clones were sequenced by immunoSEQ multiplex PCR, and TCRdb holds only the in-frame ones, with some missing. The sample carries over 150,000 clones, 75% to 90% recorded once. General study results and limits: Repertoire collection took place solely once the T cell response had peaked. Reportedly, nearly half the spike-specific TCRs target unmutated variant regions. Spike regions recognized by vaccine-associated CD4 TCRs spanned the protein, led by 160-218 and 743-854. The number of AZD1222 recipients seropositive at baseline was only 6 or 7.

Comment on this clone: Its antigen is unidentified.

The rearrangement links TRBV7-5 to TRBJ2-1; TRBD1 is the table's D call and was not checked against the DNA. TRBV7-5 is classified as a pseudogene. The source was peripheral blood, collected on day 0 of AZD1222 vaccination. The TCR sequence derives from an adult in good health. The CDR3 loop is CARSVTGDNEQFF. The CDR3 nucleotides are TGTGCCAGAAGCGTAACAGGGGATAATGAGCAGTTCTTC.